This T cell receptor beta chain was profiled in a study of blood T cell repertoires in COVID-19. Turning to the study itself: The United States, Italy and Spain supplied acute and convalescent COVID-19 samples. T cells, B-cell-depleted T cells, or PBMCs supplied cDNA or gDNA.

Original analysis: Estimation of nucleated cell counts relied on the amplification of reference gene primers. The protocol was immunoSEQ multiplex PCR, while the TCRdb copy is restricted to in-frame clones and leaves out a portion. That table is the source of V, J and clone size, and D and trimming were worked out from the DNA. The sample consists of around 620,000 clones, about 87% of them appearing once. This CDR3 has 16 residues. Germline CDR1 LGHDT, CDR2 YNNKEL (reference sequence). The junction had 9 bases not matched to a gene; V was cut back by 0 bases and J by 6 bases. The specimen was peripheral blood. The V gene is TRBV3-1 (or the pseudogene TRBV3-2), the J gene TRBJ2-3; the match to TRBD2 covers 7 bases. This sequence originates from a woman aged 18-29 years with acute or convalescent COVID-19. In DNA form, the CDR3 reads TGTGCCAGCAGCCAAGATTTAGGCGGGGGATGGGATACGCAGTATTTT. Protein product: CASSQDLGGGWDTQYF.